These 8 T cell receptor beta chains were sequenced from one sample in a study of cytomegalovirus exposure and HLA in healthy donors. PCR used 60 Vbeta primers and 13 Jbeta primers. Profiling relied on immunoSEQ multiplex PCR, and the TCRdb table lists in-frame clones only, not all of them. Among 95,000 to 150,000 clones, less than 80% were seen once, and the ten largest hold approximately 3.8%. Sequenced material: PBMCs. The receptors here all came from a man between 25 and 39 years old in good health and CMV-seronegative.

CDR3 residues: CASSFHPHAVNQPQHF. The DNA for the CDR3 is TGTGCCAGCAGCTTTCACCCCCATGCAGTCAATCAGCCCCAGCATTTT. This rearrangement joins TRBV5-5 to TRBJ1-5; D is uncertain. This CDR3 region has 16 residues. Germline V gene lookup returns CDR1 SGHKS and CDR2 YYEKEE (reference sequence). The V end lost 2 bases, the J end lost 3 bases, and 15 bases lay between the germline ends.

The chain recombines TRBV28 with TRBJ2-7; 7 bases are a match to TRBD2. Germline V gene data show CDR1 as MDHEN and CDR2 as SYDVKM. J was trimmed by 0 bases and V by 7 bases; bases with no gene match: 9. CDR3 size: 15 residues. CDR3 sequence (DNA): TGTGCCAGCAAGGTGGGGAGGGGCCTCTCCTACGAGCAGTACTTC. Protein product: CASKVGRGLSYEQYF.

The CDR3 reads CASSPRGARDNLAKNIQYF. CDR3 DNA sequence: TGTGCCAGCTCACCACGGGGAGCCCGGGACAACTTAGCCAAAAACATTCAGTACTTC. This sequence joins TRBV18 and TRBJ2-4, with a weak D call TRBD1 (6 bases). With 1 base removed from V and 0 bases from J, the gap between germline ends came to 19 bases. CDR3 size: 19 residues. Germline V gene data show CDR1 as KGHSH and CDR2 as LQKENI.

V and J are TRBV5-1 and TRBJ2-6, with 7 bases that match TRBD1. The CDR3 spans 17 residues. CDR1 SGHRS and CDR2 YFSETQ come from the germline V gene. Unmatched junction bases numbered 7, after V lost 4 bases and J lost 0 bases. CDR3 sequence: CASSPTGSSSGANVLTF. The CDR3 DNA reads as TGCGCCAGCAGCCCGACAGGGTCCAGCTCTGGGGCCAACGTCCTGACTTTC.

V usage is TRBV29-1 and J usage is TRBJ2-5; TRBD2 might be the D (5 bases). V lost 4 bases, J lost 3 bases, and 9 bases lay in between. Germline values: CDR1 SQVTM, CDR2 ANQGSEA. The CDR3 has 12 amino acids. DNA of the CDR3: TGCAGCGTTGGCGGAGGCGAAGAGACCCAGTACTTC. It yields the protein CSVGGGEETQYF.

This chain uses TRBV9 with TRBJ2-3; 12 bases are shared with TRBD2. The CDR3 contains 15 residues. Unmatched junction bases numbered 7, after V lost 3 bases and J lost 8 bases. CDR1 is SGDLS and CDR2 is YYNGEE in the germline V gene. The CDR3 is CASSATSGGTRTQYF. CDR3 nucleotides: TGTGCCAGCAGCGCGACTAGCGGGGGCACCCGTACGCAGTATTTT.

The chain uses TRBV4-1 and TRBJ2-1; unclear D gene. CDR3 length: 11 residues. The germline CDR1 and CDR2 sequences are MGHRA and YSYEKL. V lost 0 bases and J 12 bases, leaving 6 bases between the germline ends. CDR3 DNA: TGCGCCAGCAGCCAAGATTCGGGGCAGTTCTTC. It yields the protein CASSQDSGQFF.

V gene TRBV9 combines with J gene TRBJ2-3, with 10 bases matching TRBD1. CDR1 and CDR2 from the germline V gene are SGDLS and YYNGEE. V lost 0 bases and J lost 5; bases outside the gene matches: 6. This CDR3 is 16 amino acids long. The CDR3 sequence is CASSVETGGAEDTQYF. The CDR3 nucleotides are TGTGCCAGCAGCGTAGAGACAGGGGGCGCCGAAGATACGCAGTATTTT.